A single sample is the source of the 31 T cell receptor beta chains below, sequenced in a study of early T cells in non-severe SARS-CoV-2 infection. TCRdb used MiXCR to reprocess the 5' RACE reads, holding one entry per CDR3 protein. The table records over 55,000 distinct CDR3 sequences, 6% to 8.5% of them present only once. The material sequenced was whole blood. All receptors come from an adult who was a healthcare worker with PCR-confirmed SARS-CoV-2 infection or an uninfected control (not recorded which).

This clonotype was recorded many times. The chain employs TRBV5-1 and TRBJ2-1, with D maybe TRBD2 (6 bases). Deletions cut 0 bases from V and 4 bases from J, with 14 bases between. CDR1 SGHRS and CDR2 YFSETQ come from the germline V gene. The CDR3 consists of 16 residues. The CDR3 spells CASSLALGGVYNEQFF. CDR3 sequence (DNA): TGCGCCAGCAGCTTGGCTCTGGGGGGAGTGTACAATGAGCAGTTCTTC.

In this sample, this clonotype turned up a few times. The gene calls are TRBV18 and TRBJ2-7, with unresolved D. The CDR3 extends over 14 amino acids. Germline V CDR1 and CDR2: KGHSH, LQKENI. Deletions cut 3 bases from V and 1 base from J, with 10 bases between. The CDR3 loop is CASSPSQESYEQYF. The CDR3 bases are TGTGCCAGCTCACCGTCCCAGGAATCCTACGAGCAGTACTTC.

This clonotype was found a few times. The chain couples TRBV5-4 to TRBJ2-7; no definite D call. CDR1 and CDR2 (germline): SGHNT, YYREEE (reference sequence). Deletions cut 0 bases from V and 3 bases from J, with 10 bases between. There are 14 residues in the CDR3. The CDR3 DNA reads as TGTGCCAGCAGCTTGGCCCTTAGGAGCTACGAGCAGTACTTC. Its translation is CASSLALRSYEQYF.

This clonotype was counted only a few times. The CDR3 does not close with the conserved phenylalanine or tryptophan, likely indicating a read error. The V and J genes are TRBV30 and TRBJ2-7; D gene unclear. V was cut by 0 bases and J by 2 bases, with 8 bases left in between. The CDR3 is made up of 13 amino acids. The germline CDR1 and CDR2 sequences are GTSNPN and SVGIG (reference sequence). The CDR3 sequence: CAWSVYDPYEQYL. In DNA form, the CDR3 reads TGTGCCTGGAGTGTATACGATCCCTACGAGCAGTACTTG.

This clonotype was seen many times. The rearrangement joins TRBV28 to TRBJ2-3; weak D call: TRBD1 (6 bases). The CDR3 length is 15 residues. The germline V gene has CDR1 MDHEN and CDR2 SYDVKM. The V end was cut by 6 bases, the J end by 2 bases, with 15 bases between. DNA for the CDR3: TGTGCCAGCAGCCCCCCGGCAGGGGCCACAGATACGCAGTATTTT. It specifies CASSPPAGATDTQYF.

The sample holds many counts of this clonotype. V and J are TRBV4-2 and TRBJ2-7, with a possible D match to TRBD1 (5 bases). V was shortened by 4 bases and J by 3 bases, with 10 bases between the two germline ends. The CDR3 is made up of 13 amino acids. CDR1 LGHNA and CDR2 YNFKEQ come from the germline V gene. CDR3 DNA sequence: TGTGCCAGCAGCCCAGGGATCTTCTACGAGCAGTACTTC. Its translation: CASSPGIFYEQYF.

This clonotype was counted between two and nine times. The CDR3 loop is CASSPDRWQETQYF. In nucleotides, the CDR3 is TGTGCCAGCTCACCTGACAGGTGGCAAGAGACCCAGTACTTC. The rearrangement joins TRBV18 to TRBJ2-5, with D possibly TRBD1 on 6 matching bases. V lost 3 bases and J 2 bases, leaving 10 bases between the germline ends. The germline gives CDR1 KGHSH, CDR2 LQKENI. This CDR3 region has 14 residues.

This clonotype has only a few counts. The V call is TRBV5-5, the J call TRBJ1-5; possible D gene TRBD1, 5 bases. Germline V gene sequence: CDR1 SGHKS, CDR2 YYEKEE (reference sequence). The V end was cut by 2 bases, the J end by 7 bases, with 10 bases between. This CDR3 comprises 13 residues. For the CDR3, the DNA is TGTGCCAGCAGCTTCGGGAGGGACCAGCCCCAGCATTTT. Its protein is CASSFGRDQPQHF.

This clonotype was seen at least ten times. The chain couples TRBV6-1 to TRBJ2-2, with D possibly being TRBD1 (6 bases). This CDR3 has 15 residues. The germline V and J ends were trimmed by 3 bases and 1 base, with 9 bases remaining between them. From germline, CDR1 is MNHNS and CDR2 SASEGT. CDR3 residues: CASSEAGVNTGELFF. The CDR3 nucleotides are TGTGCCAGCAGTGAGGCAGGGGTGAACACCGGGGAGCTGTTTTTT.

In this sample, this clonotype turned up many times. The chain uses TRBV3-1 and TRBJ2-7; weak D call: TRBD2 (6 bases). Germline V gene sequence: CDR1 LGHDT, CDR2 YNNKEL (reference sequence). The V end lost 1 base, the J end lost 6 bases, and 16 bases lay between the germline ends. This CDR3 contains 15 residues. CDR3 sequence reads: CASSQGHGSSGEQYF. DNA for the CDR3: TGTGCCAGCAGCCAAGGTCACGGGAGCAGTGGCGAGCAGTACTTC.

This chain connects TRBV20-1 to TRBJ1-5, with no clear D. The V gene lost 5 bases and the J gene lost 9 bases, with 14 bases spanning the gap. This CDR3 has 12 residues. The germline V gene has CDR1 DFQATT and CDR2 SNEGSKA (reference sequence). The CDR3 protein is CSAEDTRGPQHF. The CDR3 DNA sequence: TGCAGTGCTGAGGATACTCGTGGGCCCCAGCATTTT.

This clonotype appeared a few times. The chain uses TRBV7-6 and TRBJ2-5, with 8 bases lining up with TRBD1. This CDR3 comprises 16 residues. The germline V gene has CDR1 SGHVS and CDR2 FNYEAQ. The V gene end was trimmed by 0 bases and the J gene end by 4 bases; junction bases not matched to a gene: 7. In nucleotides, the CDR3 is TGTGCCAGCAGCTTAGCCCCGACCAGGGGGCCAGAGACCCAGTACTTC. Encoded protein: CASSLAPTRGPETQYF.

This clonotype was observed many times. The chain has TRBV7-8 and TRBJ2-3; 8 bases line up with TRBD2. Germline CDR1 reads SGHVS; CDR2 reads FQNEAQ. The CDR3 has 16 residues. Trimming cost V 3 bases and J 4 bases; bases outside gene matches: 9. CDR3 sequence: CASSLETGGPPDTQYF. In DNA, the CDR3 is TGTGCCAGCAGCTTGGAAACGGGAGGGCCTCCAGATACGCAGTATTTT.

This sequence joins TRBV19 and TRBJ2-2; a possible D gene is TRBD1 (5 bases). The CDR3 contains 14 residues. From germline, CDR1 is LNHDA and CDR2 SQIVND (reference sequence). Trimming removed 5 bases at V and 4 bases at J, with 11 bases between. The CDR3 reads CASSGAPSTGELFF. CDR3 sequence (DNA): TGTGCCAGTAGTGGGGCCCCCAGCACCGGGGAGCTGTTTTTT.

The chain has TRBV12-3 or TRBV12-4 and TRBJ2-7; TRBD2 might be the D (5 bases). The CDR3 covers 13 residues. With 6 bases removed from V and 4 bases from J, the gap between germline ends came to 13 bases. The CDR3 is CASRLGPGYEQYF. DNA of the CDR3: TGTGCCAGCAGACTCGGACCGGGATACGAGCAGTACTTC.

This chain links TRBV27 with TRBJ2-7, with D perhaps TRBD2 (6 bases). The V end lost 5 bases, the J end lost 8 bases, and 19 bases lay between the germline ends. Germline V CDR1 and CDR2: MNHEY, SMNVEV (reference sequence). This CDR3 comprises 14 residues. Written as DNA, the CDR3 is TGTGCCAGCAGTGGGACTGCTTGGTATAATAAGCAGTACTTC. Its translation: CASSGTAWYNKQYF.

The gene calls are TRBV15 and TRBJ2-1; TRBD2 agrees at 9 bases. The germline V gene has CDR1 LNHNV and CDR2 YYDKDF (reference sequence). CDR3 length: 15 amino acids. The junction had 5 bases not matched to a gene; V was cut back by 4 bases and J by 4 bases. CDR3 DNA: TGTGCCACCAGCACCTGGACTAGCGTGTACAATGAGCAGTTCTTC. Protein product: CATSTWTSVYNEQFF.

Only a few counts were recorded for this clonotype. The J gene is TRBJ1-2, the V gene TRBV28; D call uncertain. V was trimmed by 3 bases and J by 4 bases, leaving 9 bases between them. The CDR3 totals 13 residues. CDR1 is MDHEN, CDR2 SYDVKM, per germline. CDR3 residues: CASSLIRSYGYTF. The CDR3 region has the DNA TGTGCCAGCAGTTTGATCAGAAGCTATGGCTACACCTTC.

Ten or more counts support this clonotype. The rearrangement joins TRBV6-1 to TRBJ1-4, with D maybe TRBD1 (6 bases). This CDR3 is 14 amino acids long. Germline values: CDR1 MNHNS, CDR2 SASEGT. V was cut by 6 bases and J by 3 bases, with 11 bases left in between. As DNA, the CDR3 is TGTGCCAGCAGCCAGGGGTCAGCTAATGAAAAACTGTTTTTT. Amino acids: CASSQGSANEKLFF.

This rearrangement joins TRBV11-2 to TRBJ2-7; D remains unclear. Trimming took 5 bases from V and 0 from J, leaving 11 bases between them. Per germline, CDR1 SGHAT and CDR2 FQNNGV. This CDR3 region has 14 residues. In DNA form, the CDR3 reads TGTGCCAGCAGCGAAGGTTTTAGCTCCTACGAGCAGTACTTC. The encoded protein is CASSEGFSSYEQYF. The full variable domain, with the rest looked up from reference TRBV11-2 and TRBJ2-7, is EAGVAQSPRYKIIEKRQSVAFWCNPISGHATLYWYQQILGQGPKLLIQFQNNGVVDDSQLPKDRFSAERLKGVDSTLKIQPAKLEDSAVYLCASSEGFSSYEQYFGPGTRLTVT.

V is TRBV5-1 and J is TRBJ2-1; D remains unclear. The germline V and J ends were trimmed by 0 bases and 0 bases, with 4 bases remaining between them. Germline values: CDR1 SGHRS, CDR2 YFSETQ. The CDR3 is 14 residues long. For the CDR3, the DNA is TGCGCCAGCAGCTTGGGGAGCTCCTACAATGAGCAGTTCTTC. It codes for CASSLGSSYNEQFF. The whole variable domain, remainder taken from reference TRBV5-1 and TRBJ2-1, is KAGVTQTPRYLIKTRGQQVTLSCSPISGHRSVSWYQQTPGQGLQFLFEYFSETQRNKGNFPGRFSGRQFSNSRSEMNVSTLELGDSALYLCASSLGSSYNEQFFGPGTRLTVL.

The chain recombines TRBV12-3 or TRBV12-4 with TRBJ1-1; TRBD1 might be the D (6 bases). CDR3 length equals 13 residues. Trimming took off 4 bases at V and 4 bases at J, with 10 bases between the two ends. Here the CDR3 DNA reads TGTGCCAGCAGTTCAGGGGCCGCCACTGAAGCTTTCTTT. Protein: CASSSGAATEAFF.

The rearrangement uses TRBV30 and TRBJ2-5, with D tentatively TRBD2 (6 bases). V dropped 3 bases and J dropped 3 bases, with 20 bases sitting between them. The CDR3 loop spans 16 amino acids. Per germline, CDR1 GTSNPN and CDR2 SVGIG (reference sequence). For the CDR3, the DNA is TGTGCCTGGAGACGACCAACGAAACTAGCAGAAGAGACCCAGTACTTC. Translation gives CAWRRPTKLAEETQYF.

This clonotype was seen at least ten times. The chain uses TRBV2 and TRBJ2-1, with D perhaps matching TRBD1 (7 bases). V lost 5 bases to trimming and J lost 10 bases, with 12 bases between them. The CDR3 runs to 12 residues. Germline CDR1 and CDR2: SNHLY and FYNNEI. The CDR3 is CASSSQGGEQFF. The CDR3 DNA sequence: TGTGCCAGCAGTTCTCAGGGGGGCGAGCAGTTCTTC.

V usage is TRBV18 and J usage is TRBJ2-7; 11 bases are shared with TRBD1. The V segment lost 5 bases and the J segment 7 bases; nucleotides outside the gene matches: 7. This CDR3 is 14 amino acids long. Looked up from germline, CDR1 is KGHSH and CDR2 is LQKENI. The CDR3 loop is CASSERTGGVEQYF. CDR3 DNA: TGTGCCAGCTCAGAGAGGACAGGGGGCGTAGAGCAGTACTTC.

The genes are TRBV20-1 and TRBJ2-1, with 8 positions matching TRBD2. J gave up 3 bases and V 5 bases, and 12 bases lay outside the gene matches. The length of the CDR3 is 16 residues. Germline CDR1 and CDR2: DFQATT and SNEGSKA (reference sequence). This CDR3 reads CSAWTSGLGLYNEQFF. CDR3 DNA sequence: TGCAGTGCTTGGACTTCGGGACTAGGCCTCTACAATGAGCAGTTCTTC.

The V and J genes are TRBV7-2 and TRBJ2-3; D is perhaps TRBD2 (6 bases). V was cut by 5 bases and J by 5 bases, with 17 bases left in between. This CDR3 comprises 15 residues. Germline-derived CDR1 and CDR2 are SGHTA and FQGNSA. The CDR3 DNA is TGTGCCAGCAGCGCCCTCGGCGGAGGGATAGATACGCAGTATTTT. Its translation is CASSALGGGIDTQYF.

In its sample, this clonotype was seen a few times. V and J are TRBV11-2 and TRBJ1-1; D is unclear. Germline V gene lookup returns CDR1 SGHAT and CDR2 FQNNGV. Trimming removed 0 bases from V and 0 bases from J, with 11 bases in between. This CDR3 is built from 16 residues. CDR3 nucleotide sequence: TGTGCCAGCAGCTTAGAGTTCGGCAGGATGAACACTGAAGCTTTCTTT. Translation: CASSLEFGRMNTEAFF.

This clonotype has at least ten counts. The chain has TRBV4-2 and TRBJ1-5; TRBD1 agrees at 7 bases. This CDR3 is built from 15 residues. Germline CDR1 is LGHNA and CDR2 is YNFKEQ. V was clipped by 4 bases and J by 6 bases; unmatched bases: 9. In nucleotides, the CDR3 is TGTGCCAGCAGCCGTGAGGGGCAGGGGGGTCAGCCCCAGCATTTT. Protein: CASSREGQGGQPQHF.

This clonotype was counted between two and nine times. The V call is TRBV3-1, the J call TRBJ2-3, with 8 nucleotides matching TRBD2. Per the germline V gene, CDR1 is LGHDT and CDR2 is YNNKEL (reference sequence). The ends lost 1 base at V and 8 bases at J; junction bases unmatched: 5. The CDR3 is 14 residues long. Here the CDR3 reads CASSQAAGGGTQYF. CDR3 DNA: TGTGCCAGCAGCCAAGCTGCGGGAGGCGGTACGCAGTATTTT.

This clonotype was detected many times. The chain is built from TRBV7-9 and TRBJ2-7; 14 nucleotides line up with TRBD2. Losses at the gene ends were 4 bases for V and 2 bases for J; bases not matched to a gene: 4. Germline values: CDR1 SEHNR, CDR2 FQNEAQ (reference sequence). The CDR3 covers 16 residues. For the CDR3, the DNA is TGTGCCAGCAGCTCTGGGACTAGCGGGAGCCCCTACGAGCAGTACTTC. Its translation is CASSSGTSGSPYEQYF. Full variable domain (missing parts from reference TRBV7-9 and TRBJ2-7): DTGVSQNPRHKITKRGQNVTFRCDPISEHNRLYWYRQTLGQGPEFLTYFQNEAQLEKSRLLSDRFSAERPKGSFSTLEIQRTEQGDSAMYLCASSSGTSGSPYEQYFGPGTRLTVT.